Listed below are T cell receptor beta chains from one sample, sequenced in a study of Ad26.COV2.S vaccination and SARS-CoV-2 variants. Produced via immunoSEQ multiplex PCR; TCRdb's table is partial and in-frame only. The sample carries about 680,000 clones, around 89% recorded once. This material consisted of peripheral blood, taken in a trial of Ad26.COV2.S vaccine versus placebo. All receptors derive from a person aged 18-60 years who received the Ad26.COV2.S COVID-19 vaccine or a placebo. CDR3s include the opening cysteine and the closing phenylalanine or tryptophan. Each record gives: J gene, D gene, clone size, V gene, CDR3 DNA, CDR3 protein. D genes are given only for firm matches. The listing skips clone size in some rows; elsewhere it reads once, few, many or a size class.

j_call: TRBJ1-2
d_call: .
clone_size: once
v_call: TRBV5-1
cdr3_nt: TGCGCCAGCAGCTTTGGCGGCGCTAACTATGGCTACACCTTC
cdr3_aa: CASSFGGANYGYTF

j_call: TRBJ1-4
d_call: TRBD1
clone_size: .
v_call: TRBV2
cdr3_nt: TGTGCCAGCAGTGGTTTTACAGGGGTTGGTGAAAAACTGTTTTTT
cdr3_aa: CASSGFTGVGEKLFF

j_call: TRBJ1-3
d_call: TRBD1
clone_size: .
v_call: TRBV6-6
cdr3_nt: TGTGCCAGCAGTTCCCACCAGGGGGCGAGGGGAAACACCATATATTTT
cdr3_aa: CASSSHQGARGNTIYF

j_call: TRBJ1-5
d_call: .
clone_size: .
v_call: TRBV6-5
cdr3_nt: TGTGCCAGCAGTTTACAGGCGAATCAGCCCCAGCATTTT
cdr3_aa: CASSLQANQPQHF

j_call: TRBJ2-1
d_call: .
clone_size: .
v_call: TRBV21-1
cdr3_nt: TGTGCCAGCAGCACCTCGGGGACAGGGGGCACCGAATCCTACAATGAGCAGTTCTTC
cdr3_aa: CASSTSGTGGTESYNEQFF

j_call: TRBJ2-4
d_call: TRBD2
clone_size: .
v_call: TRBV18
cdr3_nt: TGTGCCAGCTCCCACCAAAAGATAGCGGGAGGAGCCAAAAACATTCAGTACTTC
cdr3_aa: CASSHQKIAGGAKNIQYF

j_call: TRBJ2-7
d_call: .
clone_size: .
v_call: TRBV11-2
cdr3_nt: TGTGCCAGCAGCTTAAATCCACAGGTAACCTACGAGCAGTACTTC
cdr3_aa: CASSLNPQVTYEQYF

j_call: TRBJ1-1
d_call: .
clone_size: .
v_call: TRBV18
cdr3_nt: TGTGCCAGCTGGACAGTGAACACTGAAGCTTTCTTT
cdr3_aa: CASWTVNTEAFF

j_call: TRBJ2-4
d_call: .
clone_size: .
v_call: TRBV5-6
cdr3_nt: TGTGCCAGCAGCTTGGAGGACATTCAGTACTTC
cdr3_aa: CASSLEDIQYF

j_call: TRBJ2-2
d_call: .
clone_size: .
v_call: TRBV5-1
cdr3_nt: TGCGCCAGCAGCTTGATCACAGCCACCGGGGAGCTGTTTTTT
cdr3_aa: CASSLITATGELFF

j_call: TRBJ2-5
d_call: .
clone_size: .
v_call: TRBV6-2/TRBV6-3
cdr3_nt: TGTGCCAGCAGTTCCTCCCGGAAGACCCAGTACTTC
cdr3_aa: CASSSSRKTQYF

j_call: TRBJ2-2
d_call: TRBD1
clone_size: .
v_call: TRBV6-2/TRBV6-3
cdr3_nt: TGTGCCAGCAGTTACTCGGACAGGGCGGTAGCGAACACCGGGGAGCTGTTTTTT
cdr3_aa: CASSYSDRAVANTGELFF

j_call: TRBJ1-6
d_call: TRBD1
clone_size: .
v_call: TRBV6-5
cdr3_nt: TGTGCCAGCACCGCGGAAGGGGGCAGTAGTTCACCCCTCCACTTT
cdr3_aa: CASTAEGGSSSPLHF

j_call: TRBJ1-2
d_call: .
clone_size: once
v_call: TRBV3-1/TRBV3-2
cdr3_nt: TGTGCCAGCAGCCAGTCGGGGGGCGGTGGCTACACCTTC
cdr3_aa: CASSQSGGGGYTF

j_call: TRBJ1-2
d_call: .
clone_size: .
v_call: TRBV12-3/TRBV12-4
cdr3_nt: TGTGCCAGCAGTACGAGAGAAGGCTACACCTTC
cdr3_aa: CASSTREGYTF

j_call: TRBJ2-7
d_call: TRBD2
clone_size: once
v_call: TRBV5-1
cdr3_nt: TGCGCCAGCAGCCCCGGTCGGGGCCTAGCGGGGGGGACCTACGAGCAGTACTTC
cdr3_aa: CASSPGRGLAGGTYEQYF

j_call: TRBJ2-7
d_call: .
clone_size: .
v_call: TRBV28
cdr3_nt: TGTGCCAGCACCCCCGGGCAGCCGCCCTACGAGCAGTACTTC
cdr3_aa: CASTPGQPPYEQYF

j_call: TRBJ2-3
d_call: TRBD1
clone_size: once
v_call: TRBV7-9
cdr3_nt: TGTGCCACCCACGCAGTCGACAGGGCCCGCACAGATACGCAGTATTTT
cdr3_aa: CATHAVDRARTDTQYF

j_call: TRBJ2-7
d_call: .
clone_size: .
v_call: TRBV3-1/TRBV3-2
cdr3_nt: TGTGCCAGCAGCCAACCTTCGGGACACCCAAGCTCCTACGAGCAGTACTTC
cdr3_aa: CASSQPSGHPSSYEQYF

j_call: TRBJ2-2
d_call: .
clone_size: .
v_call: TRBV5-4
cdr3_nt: TGTGCCAGCAGCTTGGGGGCGAACACCGGGGAGCTGTTTTTT
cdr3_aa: CASSLGANTGELFF

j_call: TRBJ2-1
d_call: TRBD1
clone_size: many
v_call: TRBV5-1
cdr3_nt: TGCGCCAGCAGCTCTCCGGGACAGGGGTCCAATGAGCAGTTCTTC
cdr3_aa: CASSSPGQGSNEQFF

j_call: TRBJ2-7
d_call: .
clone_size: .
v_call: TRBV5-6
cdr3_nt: TGTGCCAGCGGACATGATGGGGGCGGCTACGAGCAGTACTTC
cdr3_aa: CASGHDGGGYEQYF

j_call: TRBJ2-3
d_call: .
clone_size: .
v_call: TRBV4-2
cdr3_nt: TGTGCCAGCAGCGGACAGCGGAAAAACGCAGATACGCAGTATTTT
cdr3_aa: CASSGQRKNADTQYF

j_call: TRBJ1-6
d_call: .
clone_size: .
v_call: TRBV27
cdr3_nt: TGTGCCAGCAGTTACCCAGGTTCACCCCTCCACTTT
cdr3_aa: CASSYPGSPLHF

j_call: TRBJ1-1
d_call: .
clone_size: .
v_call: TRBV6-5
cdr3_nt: TGTGCCAGCAGTTACTCGACGGCAGGGCGCCCACTTGAAGCTTTCTTT
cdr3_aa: CASSYSTAGRPLEAFF

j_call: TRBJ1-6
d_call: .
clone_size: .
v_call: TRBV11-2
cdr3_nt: TGTGCCAGCAGCCCCCCCGGACAAGGCAATTCACCCCTCCACTTT
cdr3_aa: CASSPPGQGNSPLHF

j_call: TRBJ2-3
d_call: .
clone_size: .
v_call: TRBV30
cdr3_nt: TGTGCCTGGAGCTTGGGGTTACAGGGTAGCACAGATACGCAGTATTTT
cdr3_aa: CAWSLGLQGSTDTQYF

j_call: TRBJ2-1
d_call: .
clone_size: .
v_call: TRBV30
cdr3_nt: TGTGCCTGGGCCGGGGAGTATGAGCAGTTCTTC
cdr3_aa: CAWAGEYEQFF

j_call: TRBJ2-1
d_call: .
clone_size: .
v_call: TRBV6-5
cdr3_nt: TGTGCCAGCAGTTACTCGCCGATGAGCTCCTACAATGAGCAGTTCTTC
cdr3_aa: CASSYSPMSSYNEQFF

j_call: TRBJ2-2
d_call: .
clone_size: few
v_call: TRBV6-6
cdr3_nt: TGTGCCAGCAGACCCTCGGGACAGAACACCGGGGAGCTGTTTTTT
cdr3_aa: CASRPSGQNTGELFF

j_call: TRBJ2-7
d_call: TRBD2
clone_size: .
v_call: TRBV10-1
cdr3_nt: TGCGCCAGCAGTGAGACCAGCGGGACCCTACGCGAGCAGTACTTC
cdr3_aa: CASSETSGTLREQYF

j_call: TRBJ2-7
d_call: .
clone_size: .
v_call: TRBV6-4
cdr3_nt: TGTGCCAGCAGTGAGGAAACTTACGAGCAGTACTTC
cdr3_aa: CASSEETYEQYF

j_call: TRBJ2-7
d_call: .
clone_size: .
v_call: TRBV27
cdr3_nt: TGTGCCAGCAGTTTATCGATAGCGGCCCCCTACGAGCAGTACTTC
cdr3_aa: CASSLSIAAPYEQYF

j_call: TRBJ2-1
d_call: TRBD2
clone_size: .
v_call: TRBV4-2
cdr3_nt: TGTGCCAGCAGCCAAGATTTTGGACTAGCCTGGGGCAATGAGCAGTTCTTC
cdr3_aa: CASSQDFGLAWGNEQFF

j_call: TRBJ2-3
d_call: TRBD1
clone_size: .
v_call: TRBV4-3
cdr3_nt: TGCGCCAGCAGCCGCGGACAGGGAGCGGATACGCAGTATTTT
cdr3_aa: CASSRGQGADTQYF

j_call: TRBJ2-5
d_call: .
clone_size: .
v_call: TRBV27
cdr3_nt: TGTGCCAGCAGTCTCAGTGGTGACTCCCAAGAGACCCAGTACTTC
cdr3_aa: CASSLSGDSQETQYF

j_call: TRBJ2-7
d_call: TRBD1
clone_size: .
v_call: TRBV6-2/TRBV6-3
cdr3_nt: TGTGCCAGCAGTTACTTTGGACAGGGGGTTTGGTACTTC
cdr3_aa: CASSYFGQGVWYF

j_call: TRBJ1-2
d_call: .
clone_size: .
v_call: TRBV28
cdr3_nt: TGTGCCAGCAGCCTGGGTTTGGTGGGGGGCTACACCTTC
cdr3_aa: CASSLGLVGGYTF

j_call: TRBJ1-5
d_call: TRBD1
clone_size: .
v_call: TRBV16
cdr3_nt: TGTGCCAGCAGCCGCAGGGGGGATCAGCCCCAGCATTTT
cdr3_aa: CASSRRGDQPQHF

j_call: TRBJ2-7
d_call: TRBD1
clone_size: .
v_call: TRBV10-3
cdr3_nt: TGTGCCATCATGGACAGGGGATACGAGCAGTACTTC
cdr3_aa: CAIMDRGYEQYF

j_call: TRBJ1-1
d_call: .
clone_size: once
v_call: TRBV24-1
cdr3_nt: TGTGCCACCAGTGACTCCAACAGGGATACTGAAGCTTTCTTT
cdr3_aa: CATSDSNRDTEAFF

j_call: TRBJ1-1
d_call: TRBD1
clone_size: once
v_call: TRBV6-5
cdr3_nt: TGTGCCAGCAGTCGGTATCAGGGGGGCACTGAAGCTTTCTTT
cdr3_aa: CASSRYQGGTEAFF

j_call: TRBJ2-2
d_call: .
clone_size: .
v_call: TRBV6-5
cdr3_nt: TGTGCCAGCAGTTACGCGTTCCAGGTCGGGGAGCTGTTTTTT
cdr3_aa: CASSYAFQVGELFF

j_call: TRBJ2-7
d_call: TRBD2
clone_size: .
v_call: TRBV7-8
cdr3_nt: TGTGCCAGCAGCTTAGGGACTAGCCCACCTCCTCGCGAGCAGTACTTC
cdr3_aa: CASSLGTSPPPREQYF

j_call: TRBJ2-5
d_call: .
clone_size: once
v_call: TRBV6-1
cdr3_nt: TGTGCCAGCAGTGAAGCTAAGAGGGAGAGGAAGACCCAGTACTTC
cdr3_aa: CASSEAKRERKTQYF

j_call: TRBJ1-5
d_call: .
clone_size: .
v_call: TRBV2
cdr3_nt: TGTGCCAGCAGTGTTAATCAGCCCCAGCATTTT
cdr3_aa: CASSVNQPQHF

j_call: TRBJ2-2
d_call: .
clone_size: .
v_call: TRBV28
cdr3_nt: TGTGCCAGCAGATCTCGCTTATTTAGGGCGGGGGGGGAGCTGTTTTTT
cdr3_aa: CASRSRLFRAGGELFF

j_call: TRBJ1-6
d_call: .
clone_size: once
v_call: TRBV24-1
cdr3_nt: TGTGCCACCAGTGCTACAGGCGATAATTCACCCCTCCACTTT
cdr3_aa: CATSATGDNSPLHF